What follows describes a single TCR beta chain. The entry originates in a study of blood T cell repertoires in COVID-19. Germline CDR1 is SGHRS and CDR2 is YFSETQ. Deletions cut 1 base from V and 3 bases from J, with 10 bases between. The CDR3 has 15 amino acids. Per the study methods: Amplifying reference gene primers gave estimates of nucleated cell counts. Sequencing used immunoSEQ multiplex PCR; TCRdb keeps in-frame clones, though not all of them. From that table come the V and J calls and clone size; the DNA was used to work out D and trimming. The data show 300,000 to 400,000 clones, with roughly 86% seen just once and about 2.3% held by the top ten.

The source of this sequence is a woman in her sixties with COVID-19, enrolled during active disease. The chain combines TRBV5-1 with TRBJ2-2; D is unclear. Sequenced input: peripheral blood. The CDR3 here is CASSLPPTHTGELFF. CDR3 nucleotides: TGCGCCAGCAGCTTGCCCCCCACACACACCGGGGAGCTGTTTTTT.